These 28 T cell receptor beta chains were sequenced from one sample in a study of blood T cells in healthy people across ages. Alongside a J-beta primer mix, a sample-barcoded 5' primer served in a second PCR lasting roughly 6 to 12 cycles. One entry per CDR3 protein results from TCRdb running MiXCR on the 5' RACE reads. The data show 790,000 or so distinct CDR3 sequences, with 35% to 60% seen just once and 15% to 20% held by the top ten. Sequencing was performed on blood. Every receptor here comes from a man older than 75 in good health.

This sequence joins TRBV12-3 or TRBV12-4 and TRBJ2-1, with TRBD2 identical over 7 bases. The DNA end lines up better with TRBJ2-7; the J call may be wrong. CDR3 length: 16 residues. CDR3 residues: CASKTASGDNYNEQYF. Here the CDR3 DNA reads TGTGCCAGCAAAACGGCTAGCGGAGACAACTACAATGAGCAGTACTTC.

The chain is built from TRBV11-2 and TRBJ2-3; 8 nucleotides line up with TRBD2. CDR3 length: 15 residues. Looked up from germline, CDR1 is SGHAT and CDR2 is FQNNGV. The V segment lost 1 base and the J segment 6 bases; nucleotides outside the gene matches: 6. Here the CDR3 reads CASSLVGLAGDTQYF. Here the CDR3 DNA reads TGTGCCAGCAGCTTAGTTGGACTAGCAGGTGATACGCAGTATTTT.

With regard to this clonotype: Being one base from a much bigger clone, this may be a read error. The V gene is TRBV29-1, the J gene TRBJ2-4; TRBD2 agrees at 7 bases. The germline gives CDR1 SQVTM, CDR2 ANQGSEA. The CDR3 runs 12 residues. V lost 7 bases to trimming and J lost 13 bases; unmatched junction nucleotides: 13. For the CDR3, the DNA is TGCAGCGCTGAGGGGCCAATGCGGGAGCAGTACTTC. Amino acids: CSAEGPMREQYF.

The chain employs TRBV15 and TRBJ2-7; 7 nucleotides line up with TRBD1. The CDR3 spans 14 residues. CDR1 LNHNV and CDR2 YYDKDF come from the germline V gene (reference sequence). Trimming took 4 bases from V and 2 from J; bases not matched to a gene: 5. The DNA of the CDR3 is TGTGCCACCAGCACCTCCGGGACAGCCTACGAGCAGTACTTC. Amino acids: CATSTSGTAYEQYF.

The chain recombines TRBV5-1 with TRBJ2-4, with D possibly being TRBD2 (6 bases). This CDR3 is 14 amino acids long. Germline CDR1 SGHRS, CDR2 YFSETQ. Trimming took off 8 bases at V and 6 bases at J, with 18 bases between the two ends. The CDR3 DNA follows: TGCGCCAGTTCACCTTCCCCCGGGGGAAACATTCAGTACTTC. It translates to CASSPSPGGNIQYF.

This clonotype appeared a single time. The CDR3 sequence: CAGKAGEDTQYF. The CDR3 DNA sequence: TGCGCCGGCAAGGCAGGGGAAGATACGCAGTATTTT. The chain joins TRBV5-1 to TRBJ2-3; D possibly corresponds to TRBD1 (6 bases). Germline V lookup: CDR1 SGHRS, CDR2 YFSETQ. There are 12 residues in the CDR3. The V end was cut by 10 bases, the J end by 5 bases, with 14 bases between.

This clonotype was observed a handful of times. This rearrangement joins TRBV10-3 to TRBJ2-1; D gene unclear. From germline, CDR1 is ENHRY and CDR2 SYGVKD. V was pared by 8 bases and J by 5 bases, with 13 bases between. The CDR3 contains 13 residues. The CDR3 loop reads CAIRPSTDNEQFF. CDR3 DNA sequence: TGTGCCATCCGACCTAGTACGGACAATGAGCAGTTCTTC.

The V gene is TRBV29-1, the J gene TRBJ2-1; D is tentatively TRBD1 or TRBD2 (5 bases each). The CDR3 sequence is 13 residues long. The germline V and J ends were trimmed by 7 bases and 2 bases, with 12 bases remaining between them. Germline CDR1 SQVTM, CDR2 ANQGSEA. The DNA for the CDR3 is TGCAGCGGCGTCGGGACGGCCTACAATGAGCAGTTCTTC. This gives the protein CSGVGTAYNEQFF.

The rearrangement links TRBV20-1 to TRBJ1-5; 9 bases are a match to TRBD1. Trimming cost V 5 bases and J 7 bases; bases outside gene matches: 6. Germline CDR1 is DFQATT and CDR2 is SNEGSKA (reference sequence). There are 13 residues in the CDR3. The CDR3 region is CSASTGGRQPQHF. DNA for the CDR3: TGCAGTGCTTCAACAGGGGGCCGGCAGCCCCAGCATTTT.

This clonotype has a count of ten or more. In nucleotides, the CDR3 is TGTGCCACCAGTGCGGGAAGCGCCTACGAGCAGTACTTC. This encodes CATSAGSAYEQYF. The V gene is TRBV24-1, the J gene TRBJ2-7, with D possibly TRBD2 on 5 matching bases. Germline V CDR1 and CDR2: KGHDR, SFDVKD. Trimming removed 5 bases at V and 2 bases at J, with 9 bases between. The CDR3 loop spans 13 amino acids.

This rearrangement joins TRBV20-1 to TRBJ2-7; 7 bases align to TRBD2. This CDR3 comprises 13 residues. V shed 6 bases and J 3 bases; nucleotides not matched to a gene: 8. Looked up from germline, CDR1 is DFQATT and CDR2 is SNEGSKA (reference sequence). The CDR3 DNA follows: TGCAGTGCCACGAGCGGGACGTACTACGAGCAGTACTTC. This translates into CSATSGTYYEQYF.

The chain recombines TRBV2 with TRBJ2-3; D unclear. CDR1 is SNHLY and CDR2 is FYNNEI in the germline V gene. Trimming cost V 6 bases and J 5 bases, with 18 bases left between them. The CDR3 length is 15 residues. The CDR3 loop reads CASRATPDFLDTQYF. The CDR3 DNA reads as TGTGCCAGCAGAGCGACACCAGACTTTTTAGATACGCAGTATTTT.

The V and J genes are TRBV7-9 and TRBJ1-2, with TRBD1 as a possible D gene (6 bases). There are 15 residues in the CDR3. The V and J ends lost 5 bases and 7 bases respectively, with 20 bases between them. In germline, CDR1 is SEHNR, CDR2 FQNEAQ (reference sequence). CDR3 residues: CASSPGPDRGGGYTF. CDR3 in DNA: TGTGCCAGCAGCCCTGGTCCGGACAGAGGAGGTGGCTACACCTTC.

The V gene is TRBV5-1, the J gene TRBJ1-2, with 8 bases fitting TRBD1. V shed 4 bases and J 1 base; nucleotides not matched to a gene: 3. This CDR3 comprises 14 residues. Germline values: CDR1 SGHRS, CDR2 YFSETQ. CDR3 region: CASSMGQVNYGYTF. The CDR3 DNA is TGCGCCAGCAGCATGGGACAGGTTAACTATGGCTACACCTTC.

This chain links TRBV29-1 with TRBJ2-4; TRBD1 matches at 9 bases. Germline CDR1 SQVTM, CDR2 ANQGSEA. CDR3 length: 15 residues. V lost 6 bases and J lost 2; bases outside the gene matches: 8. The CDR3 sequence is CSVITGGQSKNIQYF. CDR3 bases: TGCAGCGTAATAACAGGGGGCCAGTCCAAAAACATTCAGTACTTC.

This clonotype was seen a handful of times. Germline and junction disagree at one end, which may indicate a read error. The rearrangement uses TRBV5-1 and TRBJ1-2; 8 positions match TRBD1. Germline CDR1 and CDR2: SGHRS and YFSETQ. This CDR3 is built from 15 residues. The CDR3 region has the DNA TGCGTCAGCAGCTTGGTTGGACAGGGATCTATCGGCTACACCTTC. Amino acids: CVSSLVGQGSIGYTF. Filled out from reference TRBV5-1 and TRBJ1-2, the complete variable domain reads KAGVTQTPRYLIKTRGQQVTLSCSPISGHRSVSWYQQTPGQGLQFLFEYFSETQRNKGNFPGRFSGRQFSNSRSEMNVSTLELGDSALYLCVSSLVGQGSIGYTFGSGTRLTVV.

This clonotype was detected ten times or more. V gene TRBV28 combines with J gene TRBJ1-2, with no clear D. Trimming cost V 8 bases and J 2 bases, with 12 bases left between them. The CDR3 is 13 residues long. CDR1 MDHEN and CDR2 SYDVKM come from the germline V gene. The CDR3 loop is CASAGRGNYGYTF. The CDR3 DNA reads as TGTGCCAGCGCTGGGAGAGGGAACTATGGCTACACCTTC.

This clonotype was counted between two and nine times. In nucleotides, the CDR3 is TGTGCCAGCAGCATGGGGAGGAACTCCTACGAGCAGTACTTC. Protein: CASSMGRNSYEQYF. The V and J genes are TRBV12-3 or TRBV12-4 and TRBJ2-7; a weak D match, TRBD2 (6 bases). This CDR3 contains 14 residues. The ends were cut back, 6 bases at V and 0 bases at J, with 12 bases in the middle.

The chain's CDR3 is CASSHIDRLFQETQYF. CDR3 bases: TGCGCCAGCAGCCACATTGACAGACTCTTCCAAGAGACCCAGTACTTC. The genes are TRBV4-1 and TRBJ2-5; TRBD1 might be the D (5 bases). Germline CDR1 reads MGHRA; CDR2 reads YSYEKL. The CDR3 length is 16 residues. V dropped 3 bases and J dropped 1 base, with 15 bases sitting between them.

V is TRBV30 and J is TRBJ2-7; 8 bases line up with TRBD2. CDR1 and CDR2 (germline): GTSNPN, SVGIG (reference sequence). V shed 1 base and J 4 bases; nucleotides not matched to a gene: 9. The CDR3 extends over 15 amino acids. The CDR3 is CAWSAAGGYNYEQYF. For the CDR3, the DNA is TGTGCCTGGAGTGCTGCGGGAGGTTATAATTACGAGCAGTACTTC.

The chain recombines TRBV7-9 with TRBJ2-3; D unclear. In germline, CDR1 is SEHNR, CDR2 FQNEAQ (reference sequence). Trimming left V 5 bases short and J 6 bases short, with 12 bases between. The CDR3 totals 13 residues. CDR3 in DNA: TGTGCCAGCAGCGCATTAGGGTGGGATACGCAGTATTTT. Protein sequence: CASSALGWDTQYF. Full variable domain (missing parts from reference TRBV7-9 and TRBJ2-3): DTGVSQNPRHKITKRGQNVTFRCDPISEHNRLYWYRQTLGQGPEFLTYFQNEAQLEKSRLLSDRFSAERPKGSFSTLEIQRTEQGDSAMYLCASSALGWDTQYFGPGTRLTVL.

This clonotype was counted a few times. This sequence joins TRBV7-2 and TRBJ2-5; 14 nucleotides agree with TRBD2. The CDR3 contains 15 residues. Germline values: CDR1 SGHTA, CDR2 FQGNSA. The junction had 5 bases not matched to a gene; V was cut back by 5 bases and J by 6 bases. CDR3 region: CASSRGLAGAQTQYF. The CDR3 DNA reads TGTGCCAGCAGCCGGGGACTAGCGGGAGCACAGACCCAGTACTTC.

This chain connects TRBV7-2 to TRBJ1-6; no reliable D call. V gave up 3 bases and J gave up 10 bases, with 7 bases separating them. This CDR3 is built from 12 residues. Germline CDR1 SGHTA, CDR2 FQGNSA. The CDR3 bases are TGTGCCAGCAGCTTTTTATTCTCACCCCTCCACTTT. It yields the protein CASSFLFSPLHF.

This clonotype was counted a few times. The chain employs TRBV9 and TRBJ2-7; TRBD1 or TRBD2 may be the D gene (5 bases each). The CDR3 length is 15 residues. Germline V lookup: CDR1 SGDLS, CDR2 YYNGEE. Trimming took off 4 bases at V and 2 bases at J, with 16 bases between the two ends. The CDR3 is CASSSSGTDTYEQYF. The CDR3 DNA reads as TGTGCCAGCAGCTCCTCCGGGACGGATACCTACGAGCAGTACTTC.

The chain joins TRBV28 to TRBJ2-5, with 11 bases matching TRBD2. Germline V gene sequence: CDR1 MDHEN, CDR2 SYDVKM. CDR3 size: 15 residues. V shed 4 bases, J shed 2 bases, and the junction held 3 bases outside the gene matches. DNA of the CDR3: TGTGCCAGCAGTTCAGGGACTAGCGGACAAGAGACCCAGTACTTC. This codes for CASSSGTSGQETQYF. The full variable domain, its missing parts supplied by reference TRBV28 and TRBJ2-5, is DVKVTQSSRYLVKRTGEKVFLECVQDMDHENMFWYRQDPGLGLRLIYFSYDVKMKEKGDIPEGYSVSREKKERFSLILESASTNQTSMYLCASSSGTSGQETQYFGPGTRLLVL.

This clonotype came up a few times. This rearrangement joins TRBV29-1 to TRBJ2-5; D possibly matches TRBD1 or TRBD2 (5 bases each). Germline V gene sequence: CDR1 SQVTM, CDR2 ANQGSEA. The CDR3 has 13 amino acids. Trimming shortened V by 3 bases and J by 1 base, and 9 bases separated the two germline ends. As DNA, the CDR3 is TGCAGCGTTGAGGGACGTCTCCAAGAGACCCAGTACTTC. It is translated as CSVEGRLQETQYF.

CDR3 protein: CASSRAILDDTQYF. The CDR3, as DNA: TGCGCCAGCAGCCGGGCCATCCTCGACGATACGCAGTATTTT. The gene calls are TRBV4-3 and TRBJ2-3; D call uncertain. Germline V gives CDR1 LGHNA, CDR2 YSLEER. The ends were cut back, 4 bases at V and 6 bases at J, with 14 bases in the middle. This CDR3 comprises 14 residues.

This clonotype has only a few counts. The V call is TRBV5-1, the J call TRBJ1-4; 7 bases align to TRBD1. This CDR3 has 14 amino acids. The V segment lost 0 bases and the J segment 6 bases; nucleotides outside the gene matches: 2. The germline V gene has CDR1 SGHRS and CDR2 YFSETQ. Written as DNA, the CDR3 is TGCGCCAGCAGCTTGGGACAGGGACATGAAAAACTGTTTTTT. Its protein is CASSLGQGHEKLFF. The complete variable domain, with remaining parts taken from reference TRBV5-1 and TRBJ1-4, reads KAGVTQTPRYLIKTRGQQVTLSCSPISGHRSVSWYQQTPGQGLQFLFEYFSETQRNKGNFPGRFSGRQFSNSRSEMNVSTLELGDSALYLCASSLGQGHEKLFFGSGTQLSVL.